This T cell receptor beta chain came from a study of tissue T cells after allogeneic stem cell transplantation. This table comes from immunoSEQ multiplex PCR, and its TCRdb copy is limited to in-frame clones, with some not included. The sample consists of about 10,000 clones, 60% of them appearing once. This CDR3 is built from 16 residues. Per germline, CDR1 SGHRS and CDR2 YFSETQ. V was pared by 6 bases and J by 4 bases, with 22 bases between. This chain joins TRBV5-1 and TRBJ1-1; D perhaps matches TRBD1 (5 bases). Material: tissue from the jejunum, obtained at autopsy. The receptor was derived from a woman aged 18-55 years with breast cancer. This CDR3 reads CASTKRGGGGGTEAFF. The CDR3, as DNA: TGCGCCAGCACCAAACGGGGGGGAGGCGGCGGCACTGAAGCTTTCTTT.